This T cell receptor (beta chain) was documented in a study of human T cells and chemical hapten exposure. Background on the study: Per-sample variation in TCR yield stemmed mainly from small pooled library volume differences. General study findings and limits: Sensitizing to DPC left TCRs with a frequency above 1 in 1000 unaltered.

Unfractionated whole blood was the source of the extracted total RNA. The table lists this clonotype with a few counts. Its antigen is unidentified. At one end, the junction sequence differs from germline, possibly due to a read error. Each cDNA molecule in the library carried unique molecular identifiers. As processed by the authors: A per-sample median of around 100,000 TCRs was observed, with a range of roughly 23,224 to 700,000. TCRdb processed the 5' RACE reads anew with MiXCR; each CDR3 protein has one entry. The V and J calls come from TCRdb's annotation, not from the publication. Seen here are more than 140,000 distinct CDR3 sequences, 4.1% observed once, and the top ten hold 1.3% to 1.5%. The CDR3 contains 11 residues. Per germline, CDR1 LGHDT and CDR2 YNNKEL (reference sequence).

The sequence came from a female donor in good health. The V call is TRBV3-1, the J call TRBJ1-1; D perhaps matches TRBD1 (5 bases). The CDR3 spells CASSQERGLAF. The CDR3 DNA reads TGTGCCAGCAGCCAAGAGAGGGGACTGGCCTTT. The variable domain in full, completed from reference TRBV3-1 and TRBJ1-1, reads DTAVSQTPKYLVTQMGNDKSIKCEQNLGHDTMYWYKQDSKKFLKIMFSYNNKELIINETVPNRFSPKSPDKAHLNLHINSLELGDSAVYFCASSQERGLAFGQGTRLTVV.